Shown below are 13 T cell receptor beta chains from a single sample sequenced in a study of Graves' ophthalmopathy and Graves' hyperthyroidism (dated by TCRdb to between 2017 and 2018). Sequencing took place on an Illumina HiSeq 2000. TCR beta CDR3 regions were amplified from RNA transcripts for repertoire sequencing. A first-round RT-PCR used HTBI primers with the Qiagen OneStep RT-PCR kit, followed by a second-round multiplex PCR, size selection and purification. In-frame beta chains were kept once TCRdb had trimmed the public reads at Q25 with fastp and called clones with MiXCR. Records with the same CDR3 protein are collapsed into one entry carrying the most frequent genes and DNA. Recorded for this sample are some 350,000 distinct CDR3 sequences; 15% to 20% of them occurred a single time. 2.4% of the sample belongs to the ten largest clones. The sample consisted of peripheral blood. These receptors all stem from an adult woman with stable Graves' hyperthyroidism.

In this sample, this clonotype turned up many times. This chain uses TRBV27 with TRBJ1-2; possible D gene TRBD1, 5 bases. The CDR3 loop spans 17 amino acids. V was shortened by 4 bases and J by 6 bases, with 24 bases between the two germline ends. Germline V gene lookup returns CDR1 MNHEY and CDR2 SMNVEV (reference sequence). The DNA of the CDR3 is TGTGCCAGCAGTTCATTTAAACCCTCCGGGGCAGGCGATGGCTACACCTTC. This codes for CASSSFKPSGAGDGYTF.

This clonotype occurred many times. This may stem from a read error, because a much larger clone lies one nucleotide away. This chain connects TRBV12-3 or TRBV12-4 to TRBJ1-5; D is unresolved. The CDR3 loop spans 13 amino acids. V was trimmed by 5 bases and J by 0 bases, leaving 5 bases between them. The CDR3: CASSDGSNQPQHF. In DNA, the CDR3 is TGTGCCAGCAGTGACGGTAGCAATCAGCCCCAGCATTTT.

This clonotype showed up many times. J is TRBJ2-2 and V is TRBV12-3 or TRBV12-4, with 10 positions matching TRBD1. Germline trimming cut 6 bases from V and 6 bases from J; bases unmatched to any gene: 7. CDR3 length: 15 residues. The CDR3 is CASRAGTGASGELFF. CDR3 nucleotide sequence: TGTGCCAGCAGAGCCGGGACAGGGGCCTCCGGGGAGCTGTTTTTT.

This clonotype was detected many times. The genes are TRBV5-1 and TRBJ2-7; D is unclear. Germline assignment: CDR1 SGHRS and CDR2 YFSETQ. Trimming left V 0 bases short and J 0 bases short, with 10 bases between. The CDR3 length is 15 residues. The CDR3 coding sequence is TGCGCCAGCAGCTTGGCCCCGCAGGACTCCTACGAGCAGTACTTC. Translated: CASSLAPQDSYEQYF. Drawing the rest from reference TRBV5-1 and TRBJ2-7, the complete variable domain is KAGVTQTPRYLIKTRGQQVTLSCSPISGHRSVSWYQQTPGQGLQFLFEYFSETQRNKGNFPGRFSGRQFSNSRSEMNVSTLELGDSALYLCASSLAPQDSYEQYFGPGTRLTVT.

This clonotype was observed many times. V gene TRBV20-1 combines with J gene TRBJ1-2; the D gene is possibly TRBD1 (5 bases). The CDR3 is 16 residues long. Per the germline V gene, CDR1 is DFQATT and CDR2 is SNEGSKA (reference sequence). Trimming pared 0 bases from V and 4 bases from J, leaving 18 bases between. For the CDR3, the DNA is TGCAGTGCTAGAGATCGGGTCGGTGGACATTCCTATGGCTACACCTTC. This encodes CSARDRVGGHSYGYTF.

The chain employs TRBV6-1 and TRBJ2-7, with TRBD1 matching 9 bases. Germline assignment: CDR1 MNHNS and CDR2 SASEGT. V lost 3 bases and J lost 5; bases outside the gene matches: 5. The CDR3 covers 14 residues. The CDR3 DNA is TGTGCCAGCAGTGACCGGGACAGGGCCCACGAGCAGTACTTC. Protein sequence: CASSDRDRAHEQYF.

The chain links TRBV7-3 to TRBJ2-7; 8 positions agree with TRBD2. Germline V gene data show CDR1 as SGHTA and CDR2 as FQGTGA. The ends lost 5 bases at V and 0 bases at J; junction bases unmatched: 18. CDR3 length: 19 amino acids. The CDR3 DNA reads TGTGCCAGCAGCAGCTTAGGCGGGGCGCGGGAGGCGTCCTCCTACGAGCAGTACTTC. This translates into CASSSLGGAREASSYEQYF. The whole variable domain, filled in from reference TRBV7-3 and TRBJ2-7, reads GAGVSQTPSNKVTEKGKYVELRCDPISGHTALYWYRQSLGQGPEFLIYFQGTGAADDSGLPNDRFFAVRPEGSVSTLKIQRTERGDSAVYLCASSSLGGAREASSYEQYFGPGTRLTVT.

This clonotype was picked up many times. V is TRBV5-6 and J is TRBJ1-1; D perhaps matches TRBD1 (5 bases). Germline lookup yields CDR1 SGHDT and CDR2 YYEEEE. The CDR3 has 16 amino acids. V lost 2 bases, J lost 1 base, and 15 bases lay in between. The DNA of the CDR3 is TGTGCCAGCAGCTTAGGTTCGTACAGGCCGAACACTGAAGCTTTCTTT. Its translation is CASSLGSYRPNTEAFF.

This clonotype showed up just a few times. CDR3 DNA sequence: TGTGCCAGCCACCCAGGGCCCCTGACTAGCATAGAGCAGTTCTTC. It encodes CASHPGPLTSIEQFF. The rearrangement links TRBV19 to TRBJ2-1, with TRBD2 matching 7 bases. Germline CDR1 LNHDA, CDR2 SQIVND (reference sequence). This CDR3 region has 15 residues. Trimming removed 9 bases from V and 10 bases from J; junction bases left unmatched: 18.

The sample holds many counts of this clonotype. The CDR3 reads CASSSSDRVRRNQPQHF. The CDR3 DNA follows: TGTGCCAGCAGTTCCTCTGACAGGGTTAGACGCAATCAGCCCCAGCATTTT. The gene calls are TRBV12-3 or TRBV12-4 and TRBJ1-5; TRBD1 agrees at 7 bases. The length of the CDR3 is 17 residues. With 4 bases clipped from V and 2 bases from J, the junction kept 11 bases outside the gene matches.

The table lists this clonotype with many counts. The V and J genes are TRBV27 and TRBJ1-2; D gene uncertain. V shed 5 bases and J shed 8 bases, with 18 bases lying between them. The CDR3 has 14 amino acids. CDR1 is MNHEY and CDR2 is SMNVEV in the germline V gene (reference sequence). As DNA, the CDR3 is TGTGCCAGCAGTCCCAAAGTTTGGGCACGGGGCTACACCTTC. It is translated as CASSPKVWARGYTF.

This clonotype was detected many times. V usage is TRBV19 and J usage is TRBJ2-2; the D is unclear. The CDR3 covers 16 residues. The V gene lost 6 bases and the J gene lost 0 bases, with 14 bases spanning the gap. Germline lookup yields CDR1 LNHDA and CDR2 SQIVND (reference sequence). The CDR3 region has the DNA TGTGCCAGTAGATCGACCGACCTCGCGAACACCGGGGAGCTGTTTTTT. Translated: CASRSTDLANTGELFF.

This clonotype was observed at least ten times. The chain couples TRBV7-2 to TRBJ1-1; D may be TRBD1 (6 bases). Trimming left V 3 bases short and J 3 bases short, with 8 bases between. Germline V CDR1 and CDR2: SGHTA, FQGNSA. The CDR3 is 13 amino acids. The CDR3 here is CASSFDRYTEAFF. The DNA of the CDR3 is TGTGCCAGCAGCTTCGACAGGTACACTGAAGCTTTCTTT.